The 27 T cell receptor beta chains listed next were all sequenced from one sample in a study of T cell responses to AZD1222 COVID-19 vaccine. The assay was immunoSEQ multiplex PCR, and TCRdb's table has in-frame clones only and misses some. This table has approximately 100,000 clones, about 95% appearing once. This specimen was peripheral blood, taken on day 0 of AZD1222 vaccination. The receptor source for this set is an adult in good health.

The chain joins TRBV5-8 to TRBJ1-3; 7 bases match TRBD1. The trim removed 6 bases at V and 0 bases at J, leaving 6 bases unmatched. Germline CDR1 and CDR2: SGHTS and YDEGEE. This CDR3 has 15 residues. CDR3 bases: TGTGCCAGCATCATGACAGGGTCCTCTGGAAACACCATATATTTT. Translation: CASIMTGSSGNTIYF. The entire variable domain, with the rest obtained from reference TRBV5-8 and TRBJ1-3, is as follows: EAGVTQSPTHLIKTRGQQATLRCSPISGHTSVYWYQQALGLGLQFLLWYDEGEERNRGNFPPRFSGRQFPNYSSELNVNALELEDSALYLCASIMTGSSGNTIYFGEGSWLTVV.

The J gene is TRBJ1-6, the V gene TRBV19, with D possibly TRBD1 on 5 matching bases. The V gene's germline CDR1 is LNHDA and CDR2 SQIVND (reference sequence). V was pared by 1 base and J by 6 bases, with 13 bases between. The CDR3 sequence is 16 residues long. This CDR3 reads CASSIAGTASNSPLHF. The CDR3 coding sequence is TGTGCCAGTAGTATAGCGGGGACCGCATCTAATTCACCCCTCCACTTT.

This clone was observed a handful of times. The chain links TRBV5-4 to TRBJ2-3; 9 bases line up with TRBD2. The germline V gene encodes CDR1 SGHNT and CDR2 YYREEE (reference sequence). The V and J ends lost 4 bases and 2 bases, in that order; junction bases with no gene match: 8. This CDR3 is 16 amino acids long. CDR3: CASSPKGLAPTDTQYF. The CDR3 nucleotides read TGTGCCAGCAGCCCCAAGGGACTAGCTCCCACAGATACGCAGTATTTT.

CDR3 in amino acids: CASSIGHYQDPRLTF. In DNA form, the CDR3 reads TGTGCCAGTAGTATAGGTCATTATCAGGACCCGCGGCTCACCTTC. The chain joins TRBV19 to TRBJ1-2; the D is unclear. From germline, CDR1 is LNHDA and CDR2 SQIVND (reference sequence). V was clipped by 1 base and J by 13 bases, with 22 bases between them. The CDR3 has 15 amino acids.

The chain carries TRBV2 and TRBJ2-3; D gene unclear. The CDR3 has 12 amino acids. Germline CDR1 SNHLY, CDR2 FYNNEI. V was clipped by 2 bases and J by 8 bases, with 8 bases between them. CDR3 sequence: CASSESLFTQYF. The CDR3 nucleotides read TGTGCCAGCAGTGAATCGTTGTTTACGCAGTATTTT.

This chain connects TRBV2 to TRBJ1-2; the D gene is possibly TRBD1 (6 bases). This CDR3 spans 14 amino acids. V was pared by 6 bases and J by 7 bases, with 18 bases between. Germline V lookup: CDR1 SNHLY, CDR2 FYNNEI. The CDR3 DNA reads TGTGCCAGCAGCCCGACCCGACAGGACCGTGGCTACACCTTC. Its protein product is CASSPTRQDRGYTF.

This chain connects TRBV10-3 to TRBJ1-4; no reliable D call. The CDR3 extends over 18 amino acids. Germline CDR1 and CDR2: ENHRY and SYGVKD. Deletions cut 0 bases from V and 0 bases from J, with 14 bases between. CDR3 loop: CAISESVRKSATNEKLFF. The CDR3 nucleotides are TGTGCCATCAGTGAGTCAGTCAGAAAAAGCGCAACTAATGAAAAACTGTTTTTT.

The J gene is TRBJ1-1, the V gene TRBV30; no reliable D call. Trimming cost V 0 bases and J 3 bases, with 8 bases left between them. The CDR3 extends over 13 amino acids. CDR1 GTSNPN and CDR2 SVGIG come from the germline V gene (reference sequence). The CDR3 here is CAWSVRTDTEAFF. In DNA form, the CDR3 reads TGTGCCTGGAGTGTACGAACAGACACTGAAGCTTTCTTT.

The chain combines TRBV9 with TRBJ2-5; D possibly uses TRBD1 or TRBD2 (5 bases each). This CDR3 has 16 amino acids. From germline, CDR1 is SGDLS and CDR2 YYNGEE. V shed 3 bases and J shed 1 base, with 16 bases lying between them. CDR3 in amino acids: CASSAGRGQTQETQYF. As DNA, the CDR3 is TGTGCCAGCAGCGCCGGCCGGGGCCAAACCCAAGAGACCCAGTACTTC.

The chain employs TRBV28 and TRBJ2-6, with 9 bases matching TRBD2. Trimming at V came to 9 bases and at J to 4 bases, leaving 4 bases not matched to a gene. This CDR3 spans 14 amino acids. Germline values: CDR1 MDHEN, CDR2 SYDVKM. The CDR3 loop is CARGTSNGANVLTF. The CDR3 DNA follows: TGTGCCAGGGGGACTAGCAACGGGGCCAACGTCCTGACTTTC.

The V and J genes are TRBV5-6 and TRBJ1-3, with D uncertain. There are 15 residues in the CDR3. CDR1 and CDR2 (germline): SGHDT, YYEEEE. V was cut by 0 bases and J by 0 bases, with 7 bases left in between. The CDR3 here is CASSLVRNSGNTIYF. CDR3 nucleotides: TGTGCCAGCAGCTTGGTTAGGAACTCTGGAAACACCATATATTTT.

J is TRBJ2-2 and V is TRBV10-3; D gene uncertain. The V gene's germline CDR1 is ENHRY and CDR2 SYGVKD. The CDR3 extends over 14 amino acids. The V end lost 7 bases, the J end lost 1 base, and 10 bases lay between the germline ends. This chain's CDR3 is CAITQDGNTGELFF. The CDR3 coding sequence is TGTGCCATCACCCAGGACGGGAACACCGGGGAGCTGTTTTTT.

The rearrangement joins TRBV5-1 to TRBJ1-2; D gene uncertain. The germline V gene has CDR1 SGHRS and CDR2 YFSETQ. The V and J ends lost 0 bases and 7 bases respectively, with 7 bases between them. The CDR3 length is 12 residues. The CDR3 sequence: CASSLDATGYTF. The CDR3, as DNA: TGCGCCAGCAGCTTGGACGCTACTGGCTACACCTTC. The variable domain in full, with the rest retrieved from reference TRBV5-1 and TRBJ1-2, is KAGVTQTPRYLIKTRGQQVTLSCSPISGHRSVSWYQQTPGQGLQFLFEYFSETQRNKGNFPGRFSGRQFSNSRSEMNVSTLELGDSALYLCASSLDATGYTFGSGTRLTVV.

V is TRBV6-5 and J is TRBJ1-1; D is possibly TRBD1 (6 bases). The CDR3 consists of 16 residues. Per germline, CDR1 MNHEY and CDR2 SVGAGI. V lost 2 bases and J 4 bases, leaving 17 bases between the germline ends. CDR3 sequence: CASSYRRGTGRTEAFF. The CDR3, as DNA: TGTGCCAGCAGTTACCGGCGTGGAACAGGGCGCACTGAAGCTTTCTTT.

This clone was counted between two and nine times. The rearrangement uses TRBV5-1 and TRBJ1-2; 8 bases are shared with TRBD1. The CDR3 is 15 residues long. Germline lookup yields CDR1 SGHRS and CDR2 YFSETQ. V was clipped by 5 bases and J by 6 bases; unmatched bases: 12. CDR3 residues: CASRQTLQGAHGYTF. The CDR3 nucleotides read TGCGCCAGCAGACAGACGCTCCAGGGGGCCCATGGCTACACCTTC.

The chain combines TRBV20-1 with TRBJ1-1; D might be TRBD1 (6 bases). Trimming removed 3 bases at V and 4 bases at J, with 15 bases between. Germline V gene lookup returns CDR1 DFQATT and CDR2 SNEGSKA (reference sequence). The CDR3 covers 14 residues. Here the CDR3 DNA reads TGCAGTGCTAGTATGGGGGGCTTAGGCACTGAAGCTTTCTTT. Amino acid sequence: CSASMGGLGTEAFF.

This clone occurred once. The J gene is TRBJ1-6, the V gene TRBV25-1; D is unclear. V was clipped by 3 bases and J by 10 bases, with 7 bases between them. The CDR3 length is 12 residues. Germline V lookup: CDR1 MGHDK, CDR2 SYGVNS. This CDR3 is CASSERSSPLHF. DNA of the CDR3: TGTGCCAGCAGTGAGAGGAGCTCACCCCTCCACTTT.

This chain links TRBV11-2 with TRBJ2-1; D might be TRBD1 (6 bases). Trimming cost V 6 bases and J 3 bases, with 15 bases left between them. The CDR3 extends over 15 amino acids. CDR1 is SGHAT and CDR2 is FQNNGV in the germline V gene. The chain's CDR3 is CASRSGQFYYNEQFF. The CDR3 coding sequence is TGTGCCAGCAGATCCGGACAGTTCTACTACAATGAGCAGTTCTTC.

This chain uses TRBV19 with TRBJ2-2, with D perhaps TRBD2 (6 bases). The V end lost 7 bases, the J end lost 7 bases, and 19 bases lay between the germline ends. CDR3 length equals 15 residues. Germline CDR1 reads LNHDA; CDR2 reads SQIVND (reference sequence). CDR3 DNA sequence: TGTGCCAGTACTCCGTATCGGGAGCTACTCGGGGAGCTGTTTTTT. Translation gives CASTPYRELLGELFF.

The genes are TRBV5-4 and TRBJ2-5; D may correspond to TRBD1 or TRBD2 (5 bases each). The end of the DNA fits TRBJ2-4 better, so the J call may be wrong. Germline V gene data show CDR1 as SGHNT and CDR2 as YYREEE (reference sequence). The CDR3 has 12 residues. The CDR3 DNA reads TGTGCCAGCAGCTCCACCGGGGCCATTCAGTACTTC. It specifies CASSSTGAIQYF.

On this clone: At one end the junction does not follow the germline gene, possibly because of a read error. The rearrangement uses TRBV7-2 and TRBJ2-3; TRBD2 agrees at 8 bases. The CDR3 extends over 14 amino acids. Germline CDR1 reads SGHTA; CDR2 reads FQGNSA. Here the CDR3 DNA reads TGTGCCAGCAGGTTAGCGGGGATCACAGATACGCAGTATTTT. Its protein is CASRLAGITDTQYF.

This chain joins TRBV27 and TRBJ1-4, with D maybe TRBD1 (6 bases). CDR1 MNHEY and CDR2 SMNVEV come from the germline V gene (reference sequence). V was trimmed by 5 bases and J by 4 bases, leaving 14 bases between them. The CDR3 has 15 residues. This CDR3 reads CASSGGHSRNEKLFF. For the CDR3, the DNA is TGTGCCAGCAGTGGGGGACACAGCCGTAATGAAAAACTGTTTTTT.

V gene TRBV21-1 combines with J gene TRBJ2-7; the table names TRBD1, a call not compared with the DNA. TRBV21-1 is reported as a pseudogene. The CDR3 is 22 amino acids. The CDR3 sequence is CASSKRGVVAGGLRSGSYEQYF. CDR3 nucleotide sequence: TGTGCCAGCAGCAAAAGAGGGGTTGTAGCAGGGGGGCTAAGGTCCGGGTCCTACGAGCAGTACTTC.

This clone was seen only once. The gene calls are TRBV4-1 and TRBJ1-3; D uncertain. Germline CDR1 and CDR2: MGHRA and YSYEKL. Trimming cost V 1 base and J 0 bases, with 19 bases left between them. The CDR3 is 19 residues long. The CDR3 spells CASSQGLAMGGLSGNTIYF. For the CDR3, the DNA is TGCGCCAGCAGCCAAGGACTCGCGATGGGAGGCCTCTCTGGAAACACCATATATTTT.

The chain employs TRBV6-4 and TRBJ1-1; 7 positions match TRBD1. Germline CDR1 and CDR2: MRHNA and SNTAGT. The CDR3 loop spans 13 amino acids. V shed 3 bases, J shed 6 bases, and the junction held 4 bases outside the gene matches. CDR3 protein: CASSEAGGAEAFF. The CDR3 coding sequence is TGTGCCAGCAGTGAGGCAGGGGGGGCTGAAGCTTTCTTT.

This chain uses TRBV6-1 with TRBJ1-1; TRBD1 might be the D (5 bases). Between the trimmed V and J ends, which lost 0 bases and 5 bases, there was a span of 10 bases. Germline CDR1 MNHNS, CDR2 SASEGT. The CDR3 has 14 amino acids. CDR3 in amino acids: CASSEARRGTEAFF. DNA for the CDR3: TGTGCCAGCAGTGAAGCGAGGCGGGGGACTGAAGCTTTCTTT.

The rearrangement uses TRBV7-2 and TRBJ1-5, with 7 positions matching TRBD1. The ends lost 1 base at V and 1 base at J; junction bases unmatched: 10. Germline values: CDR1 SGHTA, CDR2 FQGNSA. The CDR3 has 18 amino acids. The CDR3 DNA is TGTGCCAGCAGCTTAGGACAGGGAGGAATCGTGAGCAATCAGCCCCAGCATTTT. It yields the protein CASSLGQGGIVSNQPQHF.